This TCR beta chain comes out of a study of CD8 T cells in ankylosing spondylitis. Notes on the study in general: Matched ankylosing spondylitis synovial fluid reportedly contained a significantly enriched population of disease-linked clones. A TCR beta motif of roughly eight highly homologous variants appeared characteristic of ankylosing spondylitis blood. Certain motif variants had earlier been reported in reactive arthritis synovial fluid and blood.

TCRdb passed the 5' RACE reads through MiXCR, listing each CDR3 protein once. The repertoire consists of 700,000 to 1,000,000 distinct CDR3 sequences, with approximately 12% occurring once and the leading ten covering 0.51%. About this clonotype itself: What it binds is not known.

The sample comprised blood, either unsorted or a sorted T cell fraction (not recorded which). This TCR was recovered from a male donor with ankylosing spondylitis.

The CDR3 sequence: CASSTGGRGYEQYF. The CDR3, as DNA: TGCGCCAGCAGCACGGGTGGCAGGGGCTACGAGCAGTACTTC. The chain combines TRBV5-1 with TRBJ2-7, with D possibly matching TRBD1 (6 bases). In germline, CDR1 is SGHRS, CDR2 YFSETQ. CDR3 length: 14 residues. The germline V and J ends were trimmed by 4 bases and 3 bases, with 14 bases remaining between them.